The following is a TCR beta chain sequence with its context. The antigen is undetermined. The germline CDR1 and CDR2 sequences are MNHEY and SMNVEV (reference sequence). Trimming removed 5 bases at V and 1 base at J, with 11 bases between. The CDR3 runs to 15 residues. 13 Jbeta primers and 60 Vbeta primers were used for the PCR. Original methodology: Among the unique TCR beta chains that a later analysis counted, 75 million to 85 million in all, roughly 9.9 million were shared. Generated by immunoSEQ multiplex PCR, the TCRdb table keeps only in-frame clones and is missing some. The V and J calls and the clone size are those of that table, but D and trimming were determined from the DNA. The repertoire holds tens of thousands of clones, 65% to 75% seen once, with less than 9% in the top ten. These data are taken from a study of cytomegalovirus exposure and HLA in healthy donors. The study, taken as a whole, reports: Over 15,000 TCR beta sequences were associated with HLA alleles at 0.05 false discovery rate in a later analysis. In a later analysis, V- and J-gene trimming of beta chains associated with a DCLRE1C missense variant, replicated independently.

The chain uses TRBV27 and TRBJ2-2; tentative D call: TRBD2 (7 bases). The TCR sequence derives from a man aged 35 to 55 in good health and CMV-seropositive. The sequenced sample consisted of PBMCs. CDR3 DNA sequence: TGTGCCAGCAGTCGGGGGGCTCAGAACACCGGGGAGCTGTTTTTT. Translating gives CASSRGAQNTGELFF.